These T cell receptor beta chains were read from a single sample in a study of T cell responses to AZD1222 COVID-19 vaccine. Sequencing was performed with immunoSEQ multiplex PCR; in TCRdb, only in-frame clones are kept and a portion is missing. The sample has about 160,000 clones, around nine tenths seen once. The sample consisted of peripheral blood, taken on day 0 of AZD1222 vaccination. The receptors originated from an adult in good health. CDR3s include the opening cysteine and the closing phenylalanine or tryptophan. A D gene is named only where the DNA matches it firmly. Clone size is not always given. Where it is, it says once, few, many or a class for expanded clones.

J gene: TRBJ2-3
V gene: TRBV10-3
D gene: NA
clone size: NA
CDR3 DNA: TGTGCCATCAGTGAGTCGGCCCGGCCAGATACGCAGTATTTT
CDR3 protein: CAISESARPDTQYF

J gene: TRBJ2-5
V gene: TRBV3-1/TRBV3-2
D gene: TRBD1
clone size: NA
CDR3 DNA: TGTGCCAGCAGCCAACACCCGGGACAGAAACAAGAGACCCAGTACTTC
CDR3 protein: CASSQHPGQKQETQYF

J gene: TRBJ1-5
V gene: TRBV15
D gene: NA
clone size: NA
CDR3 DNA: TGTGCCACCAGCAGAGATCAGGGAGGGTCTCAGCCCCAGCATTTT
CDR3 protein: CATSRDQGGSQPQHF

J gene: TRBJ2-1
V gene: TRBV23-1
D gene: NA
clone size: NA
CDR3 DNA: TGCGCCAGCAGCCCGAACAATGAGCAGTTCTTC
CDR3 protein: CASSPNNEQFF

J gene: TRBJ1-2
V gene: TRBV2
D gene: NA
clone size: NA
CDR3 DNA: TGTGCCAGCAGTGTTGGGGTTGGCTACACCTTC
CDR3 protein: CASSVGVGYTF

J gene: TRBJ2-5
V gene: TRBV5-1
D gene: NA
clone size: NA
CDR3 DNA: TGCGCCAGCAGCCCACGGGACTCCTCTAGGGAGACCCAGTACTTC
CDR3 protein: CASSPRDSSRETQYF

J gene: TRBJ1-5
V gene: TRBV5-6
D gene: TRBD1
clone size: once
CDR3 DNA: TGTGCCAGCAGCCCCCGAGGGACAGGGGATCAGCCCCAGCATTTT
CDR3 protein: CASSPRGTGDQPQHF

J gene: TRBJ2-7
V gene: TRBV3-1/TRBV3-2
D gene: NA
clone size: NA
CDR3 DNA: TGTGCCAGCAGCCAAGTCGGCAGCTACGAGCAGTACTTC
CDR3 protein: CASSQVGSYEQYF

J gene: TRBJ1-2
V gene: TRBV14
D gene: TRBD1
clone size: NA
CDR3 DNA: TGTGCCAGCAGCCTTAGCCGGACAGGGGGCCTCTATGGCTACACCTTC
CDR3 protein: CASSLSRTGGLYGYTF

J gene: TRBJ1-1
V gene: TRBV19
D gene: NA
clone size: NA
CDR3 DNA: TGTGCCAGTAGTGCCGGATTTTTCGATAACACTGAAGCTTTCTTT
CDR3 protein: CASSAGFFDNTEAFF

J gene: TRBJ1-2
V gene: TRBV7-9
D gene: NA
clone size: NA
CDR3 DNA: TGTGCCAGCAGCGAAGGGGGTTGGGGCTATGGCTACACCTTC
CDR3 protein: CASSEGGWGYGYTF

J gene: TRBJ2-7
V gene: TRBV28
D gene: TRBD1
clone size: NA
CDR3 DNA: TGTGCCAGCAGTTTTAGGATCAGGGGGCCCTACGAGCAGTACTTC
CDR3 protein: CASSFRIRGPYEQYF

J gene: TRBJ1-1
V gene: TRBV11-3
D gene: NA
clone size: NA
CDR3 DNA: TGTGCCAGCAGCCATCGGCTCAATGACTCTGAAGCTTTCTTT
CDR3 protein: CASSHRLNDSEAFF

J gene: TRBJ1-1
V gene: TRBV6-5
D gene: TRBD1
clone size: NA
CDR3 DNA: TGTGCCAGCAGTTACCGGACAGGCCCCTCGAGGACTGAAGCTTTCTTT
CDR3 protein: CASSYRTGPSRTEAFF

J gene: TRBJ1-1
V gene: TRBV6-5
D gene: TRBD1
clone size: NA
CDR3 DNA: TGTGCCAGCAGAGGGACAGGGTTATTGGACACTGAAGCTTTCTTT
CDR3 protein: CASRGTGLLDTEAFF

J gene: TRBJ2-7
V gene: TRBV11-2
D gene: TRBD2
clone size: NA
CDR3 DNA: TGTGCCAGCAGCTTAGAGGGCGGGGGTACCTACGAGCAGTACTTC
CDR3 protein: CASSLEGGGTYEQYF

J gene: TRBJ1-1
V gene: TRBV29-1
D gene: NA
clone size: NA
CDR3 DNA: TGCAGCGTTGTGGAAGGGAATTTGGGCACTGAAGCTTTCTTT
CDR3 protein: CSVVEGNLGTEAFF

J gene: TRBJ2-5
V gene: TRBV10-3
D gene: TRBD2
clone size: once
CDR3 DNA: TGTGCCATCAGTGAGGGGCGTAGCGGGACCCAAGAGACCCAGTACTTC
CDR3 protein: CAISEGRSGTQETQYF

J gene: TRBJ2-1
V gene: TRBV6-5
D gene: NA
clone size: NA
CDR3 DNA: TGTGCCAGCATTTCCAGGGGAAGCTCCTACAATGAGCAGTTCTTC
CDR3 protein: CASISRGSSYNEQFF

J gene: TRBJ2-5
V gene: TRBV12-5
D gene: NA
clone size: NA
CDR3 DNA: TGTGCTAGTGGTTTCCGGGACACCCAAGAGACCCAGTACTTC
CDR3 protein: CASGFRDTQETQYF

J gene: TRBJ1-2
V gene: TRBV12-3/TRBV12-4
D gene: NA
clone size: NA
CDR3 DNA: TGTGCCAGCAGACCCGACGGACACTATGGCTACACCTTC
CDR3 protein: CASRPDGHYGYTF

J gene: TRBJ1-5
V gene: TRBV18
D gene: TRBD1
clone size: NA
CDR3 DNA: TGTGCCAGCTCTCTTGGGACAGGGGGCTCGCCCCAGCATTTT
CDR3 protein: CASSLGTGGSPQHF

J gene: TRBJ1-1
V gene: TRBV27
D gene: NA
clone size: NA
CDR3 DNA: TGTGCCAGCAGTAGAACAACAGGAGTTTCTTCTACTGAAGCTTTCTTT
CDR3 protein: CASSRTTGVSSTEAFF

J gene: TRBJ2-1
V gene: TRBV6-4
D gene: TRBD2
clone size: NA
CDR3 DNA: TGTGCCAGCAGTCCCTCGTTTAGTAGCGGGGTCGAGCAGTTCTTC
CDR3 protein: CASSPSFSSGVEQFF

J gene: TRBJ1-1
V gene: TRBV6-5
D gene: NA
clone size: NA
CDR3 DNA: TGTGCCAGCAGTTACTCGTATTTGGGAATGGTTGAAGCTTTCTTT
CDR3 protein: CASSYSYLGMVEAFF

J gene: TRBJ1-5
V gene: TRBV7-2
D gene: NA
clone size: NA
CDR3 DNA: TGTGCCAGCAGCCCCGGGTGGAGGGGGGTTAATCAGCCCCAGCATTTT
CDR3 protein: CASSPGWRGVNQPQHF

J gene: TRBJ1-6
V gene: TRBV7-3
D gene: NA
clone size: NA
CDR3 DNA: TGTGCCAGCAGCTTGTTTCAGGGTAATTCACCCCTCCACTTT
CDR3 protein: CASSLFQGNSPLHF

J gene: TRBJ2-2
V gene: TRBV5-1
D gene: TRBD1
clone size: NA
CDR3 DNA: TGCGCCAGCAGCTTGAGGGGGCAGAACACCGGGGAGCTGTTTTTT
CDR3 protein: CASSLRGQNTGELFF

J gene: TRBJ1-6
V gene: TRBV9
D gene: TRBD1
clone size: NA
CDR3 DNA: TGTGCCAGCAGCTCCCGGACAGGAGACTCACCCCTCCACTTT
CDR3 protein: CASSSRTGDSPLHF

J gene: TRBJ2-5
V gene: TRBV5-1
D gene: NA
clone size: NA
CDR3 DNA: TGCGCCAGCAGTGGGGTTACGAACCCTCAAGAGACCCAGTACTTC
CDR3 protein: CASSGVTNPQETQYF

J gene: TRBJ1-3
V gene: TRBV30
D gene: NA
clone size: NA
CDR3 DNA: TGTGCCTGGAGTTGGCAGGGCGGTGGAAACACCATATATTTT
CDR3 protein: CAWSWQGGGNTIYF

J gene: TRBJ1-1
V gene: TRBV19
D gene: NA
clone size: NA
CDR3 DNA: TGTGCCAGTAGACCAGCTAGTAACACTGAAGCTTTCTTT
CDR3 protein: CASRPASNTEAFF

J gene: TRBJ1-4
V gene: TRBV5-1
D gene: NA
clone size: once
CDR3 DNA: TGCGCCAGCAGCTTCGGTGGGGAGGAGGCTAATGAAAAACTGTTTTTT
CDR3 protein: CASSFGGEEANEKLFF

J gene: TRBJ1-2
V gene: TRBV28
D gene: NA
clone size: NA
CDR3 DNA: TGTGCCAGCAGTTCGGGTAGCTATGGCTACACCTTC
CDR3 protein: CASSSGSYGYTF

J gene: TRBJ2-2
V gene: TRBV7-3
D gene: NA
clone size: NA
CDR3 DNA: TGTGCCAGCAGCCTCAAGGGAGGCCCGGGGGAGCTGTTTTTT
CDR3 protein: CASSLKGGPGELFF

J gene: TRBJ1-5
V gene: TRBV18
D gene: NA
clone size: NA
CDR3 DNA: TGTGCCAGCTCAGATCGGCAGGTAGATAAATACGATCAGCCCCAGCATTTT
CDR3 protein: CASSDRQVDKYDQPQHF

J gene: TRBJ2-7
V gene: TRBV11-3
D gene: NA
clone size: NA
CDR3 DNA: TGTGCCAGCAGCTTAGTGGGCCACTACGAGCAGTACTTC
CDR3 protein: CASSLVGHYEQYF

J gene: TRBJ2-4
V gene: TRBV15
D gene: NA
clone size: NA
CDR3 DNA: TGTGCCACCAGCAGGGGTCTGGGCAAAAACATTCAGTACTTC
CDR3 protein: CATSRGLGKNIQYF

J gene: TRBJ1-5
V gene: TRBV9
D gene: NA
clone size: NA
CDR3 DNA: TGTGCCAGCAGCGCACCTGGGCAGTTCCAGCCCCAGCATTTT
CDR3 protein: CASSAPGQFQPQHF

J gene: TRBJ2-3
V gene: TRBV4-3
D gene: TRBD1
clone size: NA
CDR3 DNA: TGCGCCAGCAGCCAAACCCCAGGGGGCCTGGGATTGGATACGCAGTATTTT
CDR3 protein: CASSQTPGGLGLDTQYF

J gene: TRBJ1-5
V gene: TRBV6-5
D gene: NA
clone size: NA
CDR3 DNA: TGTGCCAGCAGTTCAAATCAGCCCCAGCATTTT
CDR3 protein: CASSSNQPQHF

J gene: TRBJ1-1
V gene: TRBV5-1
D gene: NA
clone size: once
CDR3 DNA: TGCGCCAGCAGCTCCCCGACAGCGAACACTGAAGCTTTCTTT
CDR3 protein: CASSSPTANTEAFF

J gene: TRBJ1-2
V gene: TRBV7-8
D gene: TRBD1
clone size: once
CDR3 DNA: TGTGCCAGCAGCTTAGCCGGACAGGGGGTCTATGGCTACACCTTC
CDR3 protein: CASSLAGQGVYGYTF

J gene: TRBJ2-1
V gene: TRBV28
D gene: TRBD2
clone size: NA
CDR3 DNA: TGTGCCAGCAGTGCCCTGACTAGCGGGAGTAGTAATGAGCAGTTCTTC
CDR3 protein: CASSALTSGSSNEQFF

J gene: TRBJ1-1
V gene: TRBV14
D gene: NA
clone size: NA
CDR3 DNA: TGTGCCAGCAGCCACCTACCGTCGGGGGAGACTGAAGCTTTCTTT
CDR3 protein: CASSHLPSGETEAFF

J gene: TRBJ2-5
V gene: TRBV24-1
D gene: NA
clone size: NA
CDR3 DNA: TGTGCCACGAGGGGACATCAAGAGACCCAGTACTTC
CDR3 protein: CATRGHQETQYF

J gene: TRBJ2-7
V gene: TRBV11-2
D gene: TRBD2
clone size: NA
CDR3 DNA: TGTGCCAGCAGCTGGGCTAGCGGGGTTAACTACGAGCAGTACTTC
CDR3 protein: CASSWASGVNYEQYF

J gene: TRBJ2-7
V gene: TRBV7-2
D gene: NA
clone size: NA
CDR3 DNA: TGTGCCAGCAGCTTAGGATCCGGGATCGACGAGCAGTACTTC
CDR3 protein: CASSLGSGIDEQYF

J gene: TRBJ1-3
V gene: TRBV4-3
D gene: TRBD1
clone size: NA
CDR3 DNA: TGCGCCAGCAGCCACCTTACAGGGGGCGGAAACACCATATATTTT
CDR3 protein: CASSHLTGGGNTIYF

J gene: TRBJ1-1
V gene: TRBV3-1/TRBV3-2
D gene: TRBD1
clone size: NA
CDR3 DNA: TGTGCCAGCAGCCGGCCAGGGGGCCTACCGGACACTGAAGCTTTCTTT
CDR3 protein: CASSRPGGLPDTEAFF

J gene: TRBJ2-2
V gene: TRBV9
D gene: NA
clone size: NA
CDR3 DNA: TGTGCCAGCAGCCCGTATGGGATGGGGTTCGGGGAGCTGTTTTTT
CDR3 protein: CASSPYGMGFGELFF

J gene: TRBJ2-7
V gene: TRBV7-9
D gene: NA
clone size: NA
CDR3 DNA: TGTGCCAGCTTAGGCGGGACCTCCTACGAGCAGTACTTC
CDR3 protein: CASLGGTSYEQYF

J gene: TRBJ2-2
V gene: TRBV14
D gene: NA
clone size: many
CDR3 DNA: TGTGCCAGCAGCCAAGAAGATTCGAGGTGGGAGCTGTTTTTT
CDR3 protein: CASSQEDSRWELFF

J gene: TRBJ2-7
V gene: TRBV12-3/TRBV12-4
D gene: NA
clone size: NA
CDR3 DNA: TGTGCCAGCAGTTGGCAGACCCCCTACGAGCAGTACTTC
CDR3 protein: CASSWQTPYEQYF